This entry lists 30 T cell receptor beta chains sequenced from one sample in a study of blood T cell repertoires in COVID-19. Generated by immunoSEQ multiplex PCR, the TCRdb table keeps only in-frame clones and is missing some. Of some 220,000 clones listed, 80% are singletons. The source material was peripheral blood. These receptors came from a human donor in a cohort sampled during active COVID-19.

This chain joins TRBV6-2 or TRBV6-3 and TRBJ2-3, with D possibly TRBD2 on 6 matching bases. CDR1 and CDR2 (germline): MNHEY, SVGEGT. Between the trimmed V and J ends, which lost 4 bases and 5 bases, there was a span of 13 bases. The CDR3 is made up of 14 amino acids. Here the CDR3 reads CASSWSSGRDTQYF. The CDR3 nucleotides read TGTGCCAGCAGTTGGAGTAGCGGCAGAGATACGCAGTATTTT.

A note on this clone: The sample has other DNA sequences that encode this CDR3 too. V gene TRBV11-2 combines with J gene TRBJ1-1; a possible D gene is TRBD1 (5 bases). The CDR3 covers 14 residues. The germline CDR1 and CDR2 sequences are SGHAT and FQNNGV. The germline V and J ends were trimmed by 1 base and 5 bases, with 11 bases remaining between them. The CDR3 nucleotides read TGTGCCAGCAGCTTAGGGGGGGGTGGAACTGAAGCTTTCTTT. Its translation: CASSLGGGGTEAFF.

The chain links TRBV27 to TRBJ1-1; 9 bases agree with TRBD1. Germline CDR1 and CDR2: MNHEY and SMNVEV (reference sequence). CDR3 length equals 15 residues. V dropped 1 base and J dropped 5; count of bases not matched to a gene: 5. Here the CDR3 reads CASSLFGTGRTEAFF. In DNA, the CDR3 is TGTGCCAGCAGTTTATTTGGGACAGGGCGGACTGAAGCTTTCTTT.

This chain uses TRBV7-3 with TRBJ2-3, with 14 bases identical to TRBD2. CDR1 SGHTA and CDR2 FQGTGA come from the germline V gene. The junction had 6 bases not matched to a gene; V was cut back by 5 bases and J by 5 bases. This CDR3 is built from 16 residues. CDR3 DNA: TGTGCCAGCAGCACCGGGACTAGCGGGGGAAGAGATACGCAGTATTTT. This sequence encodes CASSTGTSGGRDTQYF.

CDR3 in amino acids: CASHSGQTYGYTF. For the CDR3, the DNA is TGTGCCAGCCACTCGGGACAGACCTATGGCTACACCTTC. This sequence joins TRBV28 and TRBJ1-2; TRBD1 agrees at 7 bases. Losses at the gene ends were 8 bases for V and 4 bases for J; bases not matched to a gene: 7. Germline loops: CDR1 MDHEN, CDR2 SYDVKM. The CDR3 extends over 13 amino acids.

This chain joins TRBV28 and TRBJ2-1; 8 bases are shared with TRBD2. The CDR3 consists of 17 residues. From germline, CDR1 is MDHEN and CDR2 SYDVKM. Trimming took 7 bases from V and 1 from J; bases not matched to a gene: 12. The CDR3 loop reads CASNELGLVSSYNEQFF. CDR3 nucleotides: TGTGCCAGCAACGAATTGGGACTAGTGAGTTCCTACAATGAGCAGTTCTTC.

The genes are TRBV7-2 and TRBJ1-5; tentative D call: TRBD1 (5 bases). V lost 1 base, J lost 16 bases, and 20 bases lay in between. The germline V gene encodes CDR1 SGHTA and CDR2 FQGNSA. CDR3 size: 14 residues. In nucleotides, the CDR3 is TGTGCCAGCAGCTTAGGTTGGCGTCAGGGTGATTTACATTTT. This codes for CASSLGWRQGDLHF.

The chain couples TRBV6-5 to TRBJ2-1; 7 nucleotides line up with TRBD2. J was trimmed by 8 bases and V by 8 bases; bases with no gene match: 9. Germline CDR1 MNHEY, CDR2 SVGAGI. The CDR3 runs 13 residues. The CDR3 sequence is CASRVGTNHEQFF. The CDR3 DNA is TGTGCCAGCCGAGTCGGGACTAATCATGAGCAGTTCTTC.

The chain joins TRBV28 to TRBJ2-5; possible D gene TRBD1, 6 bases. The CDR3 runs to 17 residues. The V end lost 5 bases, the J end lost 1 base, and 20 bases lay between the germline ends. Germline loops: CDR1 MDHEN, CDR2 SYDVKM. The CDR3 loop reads CASSIDSTGDFQETQYF. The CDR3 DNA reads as TGTGCCAGCAGTATAGACTCGACAGGAGACTTCCAAGAGACCCAGTACTTC.

The DNA of the CDR3 is TGTGCCACCAGCAGAGATCTTAACAGGGCGGGAGGAAAACTGTTTTTT. Amino acids: CATSRDLNRAGGKLFF. This chain links TRBV15 with TRBJ1-4; a possible D gene is TRBD1 (6 bases). V was pared by 0 bases and J by 10 bases, with 18 bases between. The CDR3 is 16 amino acids. Germline CDR1 reads LNHNV; CDR2 reads YYDKDF (reference sequence).

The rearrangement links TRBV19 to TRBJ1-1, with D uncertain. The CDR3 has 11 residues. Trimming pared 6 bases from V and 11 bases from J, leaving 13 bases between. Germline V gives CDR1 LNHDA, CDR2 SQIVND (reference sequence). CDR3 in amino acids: CASSQAGRAFF. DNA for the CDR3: TGTGCCAGTAGCCAGGCGGGGAGGGCTTTCTTT.

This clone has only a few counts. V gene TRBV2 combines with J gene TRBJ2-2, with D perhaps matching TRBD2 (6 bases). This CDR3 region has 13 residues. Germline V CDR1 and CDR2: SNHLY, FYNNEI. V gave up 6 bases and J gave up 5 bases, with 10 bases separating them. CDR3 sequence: CASRSEGTGELFF. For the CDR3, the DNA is TGTGCCAGCAGATCGGAGGGGACCGGGGAGCTGTTTTTT.

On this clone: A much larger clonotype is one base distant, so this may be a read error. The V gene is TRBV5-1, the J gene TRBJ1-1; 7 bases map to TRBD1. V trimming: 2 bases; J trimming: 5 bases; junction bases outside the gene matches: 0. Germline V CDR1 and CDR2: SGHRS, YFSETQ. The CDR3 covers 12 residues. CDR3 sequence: CASSLQGTEAFF. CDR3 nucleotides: TGCGCCAGCAGCTTACAGGGGACTGAAGCTTTCTTT.

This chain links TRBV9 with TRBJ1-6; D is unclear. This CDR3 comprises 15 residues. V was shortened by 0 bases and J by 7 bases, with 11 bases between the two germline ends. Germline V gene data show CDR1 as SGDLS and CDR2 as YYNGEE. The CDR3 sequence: CASSVDPGSNSPLHF. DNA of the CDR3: TGTGCCAGCAGCGTAGATCCGGGGTCGAATTCACCCCTCCACTTT.

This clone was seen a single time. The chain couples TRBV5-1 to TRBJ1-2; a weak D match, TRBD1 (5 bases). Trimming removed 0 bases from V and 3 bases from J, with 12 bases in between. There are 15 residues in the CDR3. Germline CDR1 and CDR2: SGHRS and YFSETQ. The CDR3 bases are TGCGCCAGCAGCTTGGACGTCAGGGTGGACTATGGCTACACCTTC. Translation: CASSLDVRVDYGYTF.

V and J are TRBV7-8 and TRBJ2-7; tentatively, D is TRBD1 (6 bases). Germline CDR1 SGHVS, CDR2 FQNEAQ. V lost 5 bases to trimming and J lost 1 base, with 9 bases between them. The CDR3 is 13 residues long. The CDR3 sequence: CASSTGQSYEQYF. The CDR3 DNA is TGTGCCAGCAGCACCGGACAGTCCTACGAGCAGTACTTC.

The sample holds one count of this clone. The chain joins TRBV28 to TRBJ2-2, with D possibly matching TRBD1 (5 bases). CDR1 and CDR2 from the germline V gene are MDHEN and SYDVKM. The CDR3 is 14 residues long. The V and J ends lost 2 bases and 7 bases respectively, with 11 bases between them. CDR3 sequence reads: CASSLRGMNGELFF. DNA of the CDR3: TGTGCCAGCAGTTTAAGGGGCATGAACGGGGAGCTGTTTTTT.

For the CDR3, the DNA is TGTGCCAGTAGACCGACAGGGACGCTCACAGATACGCAGTATTTT. Amino acid sequence: CASRPTGTLTDTQYF. The chain employs TRBV19 and TRBJ2-3; 7 bases map to TRBD1. This CDR3 has 15 residues. The germline V gene has CDR1 LNHDA and CDR2 SQIVND (reference sequence). Trimming cost V 6 bases and J 2 bases; bases outside gene matches: 8.

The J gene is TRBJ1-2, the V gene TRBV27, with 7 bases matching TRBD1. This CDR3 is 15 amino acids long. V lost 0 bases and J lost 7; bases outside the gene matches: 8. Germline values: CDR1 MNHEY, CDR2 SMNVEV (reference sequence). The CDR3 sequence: CASSLSGGGFVGYTF. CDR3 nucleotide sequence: TGTGCCAGCAGTTTATCAGGGGGCGGGTTTGTTGGCTACACCTTC.

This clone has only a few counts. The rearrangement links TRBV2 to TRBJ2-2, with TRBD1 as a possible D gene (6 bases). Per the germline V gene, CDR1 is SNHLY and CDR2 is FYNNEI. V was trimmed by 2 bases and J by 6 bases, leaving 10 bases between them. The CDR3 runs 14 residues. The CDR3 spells CASSERDMAGELFF. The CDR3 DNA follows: TGTGCCAGCAGTGAACGGGACATGGCCGGGGAGCTGTTTTTT.

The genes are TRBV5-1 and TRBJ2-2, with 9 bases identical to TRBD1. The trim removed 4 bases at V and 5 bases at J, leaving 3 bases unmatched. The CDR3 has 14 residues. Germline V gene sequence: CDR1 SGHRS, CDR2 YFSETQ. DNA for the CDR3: TGCGCCAGCAGCGGGACAGGGCCTACCGGGGAGCTGTTTTTT. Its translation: CASSGTGPTGELFF.

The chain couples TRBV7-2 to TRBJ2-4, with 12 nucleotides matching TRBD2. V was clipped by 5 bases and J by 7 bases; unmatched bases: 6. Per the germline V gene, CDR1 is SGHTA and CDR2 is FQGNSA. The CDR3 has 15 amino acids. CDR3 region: CASSRTSGNRNIQYF. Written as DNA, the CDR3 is TGTGCCAGCAGCCGGACTAGCGGGAATAGGAACATTCAGTACTTC.

CDR3 nucleotide sequence: TGTGCCAGCCGTTCGGGACAGAACACCGGGGAGCTGTTTTTT. This translates into CASRSGQNTGELFF. The V and J genes are TRBV2 and TRBJ2-2; possible D gene TRBD1, 6 bases. Germline lookup yields CDR1 SNHLY and CDR2 FYNNEI. This CDR3 contains 14 residues. The V end lost 8 bases, the J end lost 1 base, and 11 bases lay between the germline ends. The full variable domain, with the rest looked up from reference TRBV2 and TRBJ2-2, is EPEVTQTPSHQVTQMGQEVILRCVPISNHLYFYWYRQILGQKVEFLVSFYNNEISEKSEIFDDQFSVERPDGSNFTLKIRSTKLEDSAMYFCASRSGQNTGELFFGEGSRLTVL.

The CDR3 region is CSASGTGVDSPLHF. Here the CDR3 DNA reads TGCAGTGCTAGTGGGACAGGGGTGGATTCACCCCTCCACTTT. The rearrangement uses TRBV20-1 and TRBJ1-6; 10 nucleotides line up with TRBD1. CDR3 length: 14 residues. With V trimmed by 3 bases and J by 8 bases, 4 bases remained unmatched. Germline CDR1 reads DFQATT; CDR2 reads SNEGSKA (reference sequence).

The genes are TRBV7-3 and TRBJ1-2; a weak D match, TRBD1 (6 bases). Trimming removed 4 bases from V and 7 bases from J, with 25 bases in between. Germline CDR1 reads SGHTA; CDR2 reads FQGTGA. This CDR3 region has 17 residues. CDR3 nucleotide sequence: TGTGCCAGCAGCTCTTGTGTCGGGGGGCGAGTAGTCTGTGGCTACACCTTC. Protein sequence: CASSSCVGGRVVCGYTF.

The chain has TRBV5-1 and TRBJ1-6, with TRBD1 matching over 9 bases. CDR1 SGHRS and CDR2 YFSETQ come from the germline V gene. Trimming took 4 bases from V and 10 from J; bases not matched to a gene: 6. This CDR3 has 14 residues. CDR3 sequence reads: CASSEDRGESPLHF. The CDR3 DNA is TGCGCCAGCAGCGAGGACAGGGGAGAATCACCCCTCCACTTT.

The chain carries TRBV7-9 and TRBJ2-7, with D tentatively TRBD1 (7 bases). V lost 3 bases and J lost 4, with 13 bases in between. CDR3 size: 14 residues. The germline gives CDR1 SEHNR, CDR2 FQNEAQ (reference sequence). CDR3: CASSLNRGGYEQYF. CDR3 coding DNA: TGTGCCAGCAGCTTGAACAGGGGAGGTTACGAGCAGTACTTC.

The CDR3: CASSLELGTQWDGYTF. The CDR3 region has the DNA TGTGCCAGCAGCTTAGAGCTGGGGACTCAATGGGATGGCTACACCTTC. The chain has TRBV7-8 and TRBJ1-2, with D tentatively TRBD1 (5 bases). The CDR3 has 16 residues. With 1 base removed from V and 6 bases from J, the gap between germline ends came to 18 bases. Germline lookup yields CDR1 SGHVS and CDR2 FQNEAQ.

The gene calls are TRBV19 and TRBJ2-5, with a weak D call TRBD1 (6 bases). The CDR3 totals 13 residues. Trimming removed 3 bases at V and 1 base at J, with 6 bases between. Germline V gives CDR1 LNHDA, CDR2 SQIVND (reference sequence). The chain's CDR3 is CASSIRGQETQYF. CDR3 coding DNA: TGTGCCAGTAGTATCAGGGGCCAAGAGACCCAGTACTTC.

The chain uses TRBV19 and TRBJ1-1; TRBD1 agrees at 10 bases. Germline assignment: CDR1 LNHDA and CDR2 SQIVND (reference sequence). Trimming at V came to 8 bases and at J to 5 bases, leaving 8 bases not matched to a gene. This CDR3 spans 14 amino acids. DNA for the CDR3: TGTGCCAGTGAGGCGAGGGACAGGGGAACTGAAGCTTTCTTT. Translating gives CASEARDRGTEAFF. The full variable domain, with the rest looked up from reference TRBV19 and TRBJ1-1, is DGGITQSPKYLFRKEGQNVTLSCEQNLNHDAMYWYRQDPGQGLRLIYYSQIVNDFQKGDIAEGYSVSREKKESFPLTVTSAQKNPTAFYLCASEARDRGTEAFFGQGTRLTVV.